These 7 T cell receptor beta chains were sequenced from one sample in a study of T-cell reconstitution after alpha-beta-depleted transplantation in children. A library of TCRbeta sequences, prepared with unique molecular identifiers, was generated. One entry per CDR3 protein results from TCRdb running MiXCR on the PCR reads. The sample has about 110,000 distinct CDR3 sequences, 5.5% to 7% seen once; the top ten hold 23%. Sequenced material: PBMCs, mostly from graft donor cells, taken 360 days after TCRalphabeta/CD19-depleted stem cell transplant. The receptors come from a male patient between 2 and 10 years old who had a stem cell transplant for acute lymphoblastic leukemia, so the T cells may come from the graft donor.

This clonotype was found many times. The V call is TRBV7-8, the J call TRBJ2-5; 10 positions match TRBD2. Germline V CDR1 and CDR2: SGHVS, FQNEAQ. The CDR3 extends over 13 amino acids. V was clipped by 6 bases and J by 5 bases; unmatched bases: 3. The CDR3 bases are TGTGCCAGCAGTAGTAGCGGGGGGGAGACCCAGTACTTC. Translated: CASSSSGGETQYF.

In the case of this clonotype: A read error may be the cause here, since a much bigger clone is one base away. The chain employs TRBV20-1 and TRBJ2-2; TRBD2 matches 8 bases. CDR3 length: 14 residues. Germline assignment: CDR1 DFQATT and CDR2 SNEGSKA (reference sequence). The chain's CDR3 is CCAWTSSNTGELFF. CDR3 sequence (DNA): TGCTGTGCTTGGACTAGCAGCAACACCGGGGAGCTGTTTTTT.

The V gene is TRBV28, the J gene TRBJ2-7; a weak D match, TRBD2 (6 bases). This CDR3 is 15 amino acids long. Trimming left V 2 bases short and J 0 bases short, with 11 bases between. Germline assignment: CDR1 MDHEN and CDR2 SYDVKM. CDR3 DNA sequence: TGTGCCAGCAGTTTACTAGGCGGGGACTCCTACGAGCAGTACTTC. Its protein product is CASSLLGGDSYEQYF.

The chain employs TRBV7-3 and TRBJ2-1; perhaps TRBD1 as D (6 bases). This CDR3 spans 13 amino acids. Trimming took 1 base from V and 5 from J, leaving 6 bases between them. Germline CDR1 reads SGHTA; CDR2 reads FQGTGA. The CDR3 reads CASSLRQDNEQFF. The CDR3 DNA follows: TGTGCCAGCAGCTTAAGACAGGACAATGAGCAGTTCTTC.

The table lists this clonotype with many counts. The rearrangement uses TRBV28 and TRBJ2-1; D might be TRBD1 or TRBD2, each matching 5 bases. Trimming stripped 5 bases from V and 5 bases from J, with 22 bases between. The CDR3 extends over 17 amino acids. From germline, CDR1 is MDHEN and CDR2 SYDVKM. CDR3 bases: TGTGCCAGCAGTCCGGTATGGGCGGTGGGGGTCCACAATGAGCAGTTCTTC. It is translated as CASSPVWAVGVHNEQFF.

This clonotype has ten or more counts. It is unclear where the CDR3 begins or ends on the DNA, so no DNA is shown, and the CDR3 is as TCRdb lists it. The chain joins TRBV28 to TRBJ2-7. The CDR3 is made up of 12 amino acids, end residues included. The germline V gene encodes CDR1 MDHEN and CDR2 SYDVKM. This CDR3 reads CASSSSVYEQYF.

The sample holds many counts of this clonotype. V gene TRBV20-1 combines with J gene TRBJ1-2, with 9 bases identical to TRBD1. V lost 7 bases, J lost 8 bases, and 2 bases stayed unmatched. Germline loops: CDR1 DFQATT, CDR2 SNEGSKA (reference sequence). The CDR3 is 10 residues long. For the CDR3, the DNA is TGCAGTGGGACAGGGGAAGGCTACACCTTC. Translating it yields CSGTGEGYTF.